This paragraph reports one T cell receptor (beta chain). As yet, its antigen is unknown. The assay was immunoSEQ multiplex PCR, and TCRdb's table has in-frame clones only and misses some. The sample contains approximately 70,000 clones, approximately 94% of which appear only once. The data stem from a study of cytomegalovirus exposure and HLA in healthy donors. Looking at the study overall: The roughly 120 validation repertoires matched the roughly 650 first-cohort repertoires in platform, a later analysis reported.

Study-level results: Reported performance of the classifier showed diagnosis of cytomegalovirus status with high specificity and sensitivity. The study put roughly 160 TCR beta chains on its list as cytomegalovirus-associated. Rarity held for most TCR sequences, but there were some public TCRs that occurred in many donors.

Trimming pared 8 bases from V and 2 bases from J, leaving 15 bases between. This CDR3 comprises 14 residues. From germline, CDR1 is MRHNA and CDR2 SNTAGT. The receptor was isolated from a woman aged 18 to 35 in good health and CMV-seronegative. The chain uses TRBV6-4 and TRBJ1-2; possibly TRBD1 for D (5 bases). Sequencing was carried out using PBMCs. CDR3 loop: CASGGVKGNYGYTF. The CDR3, as DNA: TGTGCCAGCGGTGGGGTCAAGGGGAACTATGGCTACACCTTC.